This record looks at one T cell receptor beta chain sequence and its context. Trimming removed 2 bases from V and 5 bases from J; junction bases left unmatched: 5. CDR1 SGHTA and CDR2 FQGTGA come from the germline V gene. The CDR3 has 17 amino acids. Repertoires were generated with immunoSEQ multiplex PCR, while TCRdb's copy carries only in-frame clones and drops some. The repertoire holds 30,000 to 40,000 clones, with 85% to 95% as singletons. This sample is part of a study of T cell changes during pregnancy in multiple sclerosis. The receptor was derived from a female donor with multiple sclerosis, enrolled in a pregnancy study. The rearrangement links TRBV7-3 to TRBJ2-3; 15 nucleotides line up with TRBD2. Sample: CD8+ T cells from peripheral blood mononuclear cells, taken in the third trimester of pregnancy. CDR3 amino acids: CASSLGLAGGLVDTQYF. The CDR3 nucleotides are TGTGCCAGCAGCTTAGGACTAGCGGGGGGGCTGGTAGATACGCAGTATTTT.